What follows is one T cell receptor beta chain and its context. Its matching antigen is unknown. The sample belongs to a study of graft-versus-host responses after intestinal transplantation. In the study overall: The study gave all recipients anti-thymocyte globulin induction, then tacrolimus and steroids for 2 to 3 years.

Study-level findings and limits: Some patients had graft-donor T cell macrochimerism, and their allografts showed high graft-versus-host to host-versus-graft clonal ratios.

Using immunoSEQ multiplex PCR, the repertoire was profiled, and TCRdb retains in-frame clones only, with some absent. Counted here are 85,000 to 100,000 clones, around 90% occurring once; the ten biggest clones make up around 0.17%. This clonotype was obtained from a human donor who received an intestinal transplant. The sequencing used unstimulated CD4+ T cells sorted from spleen or lymph node cells, collected before intestinal transplant.

CDR3 nucleotide sequence: TGTGCCAGCAGTGACTCTTGGCAGGGGGCCGGGGAGCTGTTTTTT. As protein: CASSDSWQGAGELFF. The genes are TRBV6-4 and TRBJ2-2, with TRBD1 matching over 7 bases. With 0 bases clipped from V and 6 bases from J, the junction kept 4 bases outside the gene matches. Germline V gene lookup returns CDR1 MRHNA and CDR2 SNTAGT. The CDR3 contains 15 residues.